The 29 T cell receptor beta chains given below trace back to one sample, sequenced in a study of blood T cell repertoires in COVID-19. Data came from immunoSEQ multiplex PCR; TCRdb stores just in-frame clones and leaves some out. The data show 140,000 or so clones, approximately 89% seen once. Sequencing was carried out using peripheral blood. The receptor set was obtained from a human donor in a cohort sampled during active COVID-19.

The V gene is TRBV29-1, the J gene TRBJ1-5, with D tentatively TRBD1 (6 bases). Trimming took 7 bases from V and 5 from J, leaving 12 bases between them. The CDR3 is made up of 12 amino acids. Germline V gene sequence: CDR1 SQVTM, CDR2 ANQGSEA. DNA for the CDR3: TGCAGCGGACGATCAGGGGATCAGCCCCAGCATTTT. Its protein product is CSGRSGDQPQHF.

The V call is TRBV7-6, the J call TRBJ2-7; 7 bases align to TRBD2. Trimming removed 4 bases from V and 5 bases from J; junction bases left unmatched: 11. Germline V CDR1 and CDR2: SGHVS, FNYEAQ. This CDR3 contains 15 residues. CDR3 nucleotide sequence: TGTGCCAGCAGCTATAACCCCGGGGCGGGGGACGAGCAGTACTTC. This gives the protein CASSYNPGAGDEQYF.

The chain employs TRBV5-1 and TRBJ2-5, with D perhaps TRBD1 (5 bases). The CDR3 is 14 amino acids. Germline lookup yields CDR1 SGHRS and CDR2 YFSETQ. V lost 2 bases and J lost 1, with 9 bases in between. CDR3: CASSLDSFQETQYF. DNA of the CDR3: TGCGCCAGCAGCTTAGACAGTTTCCAAGAGACCCAGTACTTC.

This clone occurred a few times. The rearrangement uses TRBV6-4 and TRBJ2-3, with TRBD2 matching 7 bases. Germline lookup yields CDR1 MRHNA and CDR2 SNTAGT. With 5 bases clipped from V and 4 bases from J, the junction kept 3 bases outside the gene matches. This CDR3 contains 13 residues. DNA for the CDR3: TGTGCCAGCAGTAGCGGGGAGGCAGATACGCAGTATTTT. Residues: CASSSGEADTQYF.

The rearrangement joins TRBV4-1 to TRBJ1-1; 9 nucleotides align to TRBD1. V was clipped by 3 bases and J by 0 bases; unmatched bases: 2. Looked up from germline, CDR1 is MGHRA and CDR2 is YSYEKL. The CDR3 contains 15 residues. The CDR3 sequence: CASSQTGGMNTEAFF. CDR3 in DNA: TGCGCCAGCAGCCAGACAGGGGGGATGAACACTGAAGCTTTCTTT.

The chain is built from TRBV9 and TRBJ2-4, with 9 bases lining up with TRBD1. The CDR3 has 18 residues. Trimming at V came to 3 bases and at J to 7 bases, leaving 17 bases not matched to a gene. The germline gives CDR1 SGDLS, CDR2 YYNGEE. CDR3 nucleotides: TGTGCCAGCAGCGAGAGACCACAGGGGGCGTCAAGGAGGAACATTCAGTACTTC. It encodes CASSERPQGASRRNIQYF.

This sequence joins TRBV5-1 and TRBJ2-1; 7 bases align to TRBD2. CDR3 size: 15 residues. CDR1 is SGHRS and CDR2 is YFSETQ in the germline V gene. With 3 bases clipped from V and 5 bases from J, the junction kept 8 bases outside the gene matches. In nucleotides, the CDR3 is TGCGCCAGCAGCTCGGCGGTAGCGGGCAACAATGAGCAGTTCTTC. Translation: CASSSAVAGNNEQFF.

The V gene is TRBV3-1 (or the pseudogene TRBV3-2), the J gene TRBJ1-1; TRBD1 agrees at 7 bases. This CDR3 has 13 residues. Germline V gene sequence: CDR1 LGHDT, CDR2 YNNKEL (reference sequence). The V and J ends lost 3 bases and 8 bases, in that order; junction bases with no gene match: 6. The CDR3: CASSHIDRVEAFF. The CDR3 bases are TGTGCCAGCAGCCATATCGACAGGGTGGAAGCTTTCTTT.

The CDR3 coding sequence is TGTGCCAGCAGCGTAGGAGTCAGGGGGGCTGGCGAGCAGTTCTTC. Translation gives CASSVGVRGAGEQFF. This chain links TRBV9 with TRBJ2-1, with a tentative D call TRBD1 (7 bases). Trimming stripped 0 bases from V and 10 bases from J, with 17 bases between. The germline CDR1 and CDR2 sequences are SGDLS and YYNGEE. There are 15 residues in the CDR3. Based on the CDR3 plus reference TRBV9 and TRBJ2-1, the full variable domain is DSGVTQTPKHLITATGQRVTLRCSPRSGDLSVYWYQQSLDQGLQFLIQYYNGEERAKGNILERFSAQQFPDLHSELNLSSLELGDSALYFCASSVGVRGAGEQFFGPGTRLTVL.

The chain uses TRBV13 and TRBJ2-1, with D possibly matching TRBD1 (6 bases). Germline values: CDR1 PRHDT, CDR2 FYEKMQ (reference sequence). Deletions cut 5 bases from V and 7 bases from J, with 12 bases between. The CDR3 extends over 13 amino acids. The CDR3 is CASSPDRANEQFF. CDR3 in DNA: TGTGCCAGCAGCCCGGACAGAGCAAATGAGCAGTTCTTC.

The chain recombines TRBV19 with TRBJ1-2, with a tentative D call TRBD1 (5 bases). This CDR3 has 12 amino acids. Trimming shortened V by 8 bases and J by 4 bases, and 11 bases separated the two germline ends. Germline V gene sequence: CDR1 LNHDA, CDR2 SQIVND (reference sequence). The CDR3 bases are TGTGCCAGTGTGACAGAGTCCTATGGCTACACCTTC. Amino acids: CASVTESYGYTF.

This clone was detected once. Here the CDR3 DNA reads TGTGCCTGGAGTGTGACAGGGCGTCAGCCCCAGCATTTT. Translation: CAWSVTGRQPQHF. V usage is TRBV30 and J usage is TRBJ1-5, with TRBD1 matching 7 bases. Losses at the gene ends were 0 bases for V and 6 bases for J; bases not matched to a gene: 2. Looked up from germline, CDR1 is GTSNPN and CDR2 is SVGIG (reference sequence). CDR3 length: 13 amino acids.

This chain connects TRBV5-1 to TRBJ2-3; tentative D call: TRBD2 (5 bases). The CDR3 runs to 15 residues. Trimming left V 2 bases short and J 0 bases short, with 10 bases between. Looked up from germline, CDR1 is SGHRS and CDR2 is YFSETQ. The CDR3, as DNA: TGCGCCAGCAGCTTACGGGGTTTTAGCACAGATACGCAGTATTTT. It encodes CASSLRGFSTDTQYF.

The chain is built from TRBV5-1 and TRBJ2-7, with D possibly being TRBD1 (5 bases). Germline V gives CDR1 SGHRS, CDR2 YFSETQ. Trimming pared 5 bases from V and 3 bases from J, leaving 15 bases between. The CDR3 length is 14 residues. Here the CDR3 reads CASRSDIGDYEQYF. The CDR3 DNA reads TGCGCCAGCAGGTCGGACATCGGCGACTACGAGCAGTACTTC.

This clone was seen just once. For the CDR3, the DNA is TGTGCCAGCAGTTACTCCTCGGGGGATCAGCCCCAGCATTTT. Residues: CASSYSSGDQPQHF. This rearrangement joins TRBV6-5 to TRBJ1-5; possibly TRBD1 for D (5 bases). Germline CDR1 MNHEY, CDR2 SVGAGI. Trimming pared 0 bases from V and 5 bases from J, leaving 8 bases between. The CDR3 is made up of 14 amino acids.

The genes are TRBV5-1 and TRBJ2-1, with D perhaps TRBD1 (5 bases). From germline, CDR1 is SGHRS and CDR2 YFSETQ. Trimming stripped 5 bases from V and 3 bases from J, with 21 bases between. The CDR3 contains 17 residues. CDR3 in DNA: TGCGCCAGCAGTTCCCATTCAGGGATGATGGGCTACAATGAGCAGTTCTTC. Amino acid sequence: CASSSHSGMMGYNEQFF.

The CDR3 loop reads CASSLFMRTGYNEQFF. The CDR3, as DNA: TGTGCCAGCAGCTTATTCATGCGAACAGGGTACAATGAGCAGTTCTTC. The chain links TRBV7-2 to TRBJ2-1, with D possibly TRBD1 on 6 matching bases. V lost 2 bases and J 4 bases, leaving 15 bases between the germline ends. The CDR3 has 16 amino acids. Germline values: CDR1 SGHTA, CDR2 FQGNSA.

This chain connects TRBV4-3 to TRBJ1-3; perhaps TRBD1 as D (6 bases). V gave up 6 bases and J gave up 2 bases, with 14 bases separating them. The CDR3 contains 15 residues. Per the germline V gene, CDR1 is LGHNA and CDR2 is YSLEER. The CDR3 bases are TGCGCCAGCAGTGGAGGGGGGGAAGCTGGAAACACCATATATTTT. Protein product: CASSGGGEAGNTIYF.

The chain has TRBV28 and TRBJ1-1, with a weak D call TRBD1 (5 bases). The CDR3 covers 17 residues. The V gene's germline CDR1 is MDHEN and CDR2 SYDVKM. Between the trimmed V and J ends, which lost 3 bases and 5 bases, there was a span of 22 bases. This CDR3 reads CASSFSGDRGRGTEAFF. CDR3 in DNA: TGTGCCAGCAGTTTTTCGGGGGACCGGGGTCGGGGGACTGAAGCTTTCTTT.

V and J are TRBV5-4 and TRBJ1-2; unclear D gene. This CDR3 is built from 16 residues. From germline, CDR1 is SGHNT and CDR2 YYREEE (reference sequence). Trimming shortened V by 2 bases and J by 0 bases, and 14 bases separated the two germline ends. This CDR3 is CASSFSSPPANYGYTF. Written as DNA, the CDR3 is TGTGCCAGCAGCTTTTCGTCCCCTCCTGCTAACTATGGCTACACCTTC.

The chain carries TRBV19 and TRBJ1-2; 9 bases map to TRBD1. Trimming cost V 5 bases and J 4 bases; bases outside gene matches: 11. CDR3 length: 16 amino acids. CDR1 and CDR2 (germline): LNHDA, SQIVND (reference sequence). CDR3 nucleotides: TGTGCCAGTAGTCTCCCCCGGGACAGGGTTGCCTATGGCTACACCTTC. Amino acids: CASSLPRDRVAYGYTF.

The chain combines TRBV3-1 (or the pseudogene TRBV3-2) with TRBJ2-7; 12 nucleotides match TRBD1. The CDR3 spans 16 residues. Germline trimming cut 6 bases from V and 7 bases from J; bases unmatched to any gene: 13. In germline, CDR1 is LGHDT, CDR2 YNNKEL (reference sequence). CDR3 amino acids: CASSFLTGTGGWEQYF. The DNA of the CDR3 is TGTGCCAGCAGTTTCCTGACCGGGACAGGGGGCTGGGAGCAGTACTTC.

The V and J genes are TRBV3-1 (or the pseudogene TRBV3-2) and TRBJ1-2; D not resolved. The germline CDR1 and CDR2 sequences are LGHDT and YNNKEL (reference sequence). V was trimmed by 0 bases and J by 6 bases, leaving 11 bases between them. The length of the CDR3 is 14 residues. Here the CDR3 reads CASSQDRYVDGYTF. The CDR3 nucleotides are TGTGCCAGCAGCCAAGATCGATACGTAGATGGCTACACCTTC.

Notes on this clone: At the DNA level, this CDR3 is encoded by other sequences in the same sample as well. The chain employs TRBV5-4 and TRBJ1-4, with D unresolved. V was shortened by 3 bases and J by 0 bases, with 3 bases between the two germline ends. Germline V gene sequence: CDR1 SGHNT, CDR2 YYREEE (reference sequence). CDR3 size: 13 residues. The CDR3 spells CASSSATNEKLFF. CDR3 nucleotides: TGTGCCAGCAGCTCCGCAACTAATGAAAAACTGTTTTTT.

The chain uses TRBV5-4 and TRBJ2-5; 7 bases are shared with TRBD2. Per germline, CDR1 SGHNT and CDR2 YYREEE (reference sequence). The CDR3 loop spans 15 amino acids. The V and J ends lost 3 bases and 1 base, in that order; junction bases with no gene match: 6. This chain's CDR3 is CASSSAGVPQETQYF. In DNA, the CDR3 is TGTGCCAGCAGCTCTGCGGGGGTCCCCCAAGAGACCCAGTACTTC. The variable domain in full, completed from reference TRBV5-4 and TRBJ2-5, reads ETGVTQSPTHLIKTRGQQVTLRCSSQSGHNTVSWYQQALGQGPQFIFQYYREEENGRGNFPPRFSGLQFPNYSSELNVNALELDDSALYLCASSSAGVPQETQYFGPGTRLLVL.

J is TRBJ1-2 and V is TRBV27; D call uncertain. This CDR3 is built from 15 residues. V was shortened by 2 bases and J by 4 bases, with 14 bases between the two germline ends. The germline V gene has CDR1 MNHEY and CDR2 SMNVEV (reference sequence). CDR3 region: CASSLEPALSYGYTF. Written as DNA, the CDR3 is TGTGCCAGCAGTTTAGAGCCTGCACTATCCTATGGCTACACCTTC.

The gene calls are TRBV30 and TRBJ2-3; D is possibly TRBD2 (6 bases). Germline CDR1 reads GTSNPN; CDR2 reads SVGIG (reference sequence). The length of the CDR3 is 17 residues. Trimming stripped 0 bases from V and 1 base from J, with 17 bases between. The chain's CDR3 is CAWSVSLGGMGTDTQYF. The CDR3 nucleotides are TGTGCCTGGAGTGTCAGTCTCGGGGGAATGGGCACAGATACGCAGTATTTT.

V gene TRBV5-1 combines with J gene TRBJ1-2; perhaps TRBD1 as D (6 bases). The CDR3 loop spans 14 amino acids. Germline assignment: CDR1 SGHRS and CDR2 YFSETQ. Trimming removed 0 bases at V and 5 bases at J, with 11 bases between. CDR3 nucleotides: TGCGCCAGCAGCTTGGGGACAGATTCTTATGGCTACACCTTC. Residues: CASSLGTDSYGYTF.

The chain uses TRBV12-3 or TRBV12-4 and TRBJ1-2; D is possibly TRBD1 (6 bases). Trimming cost V 6 bases and J 0 bases, with 8 bases left between them. This CDR3 has 13 residues. In DNA, the CDR3 is TGTGCCAGCAGAAGGACAGCTAACTATGGCTACACCTTC. It codes for CASRRTANYGYTF.